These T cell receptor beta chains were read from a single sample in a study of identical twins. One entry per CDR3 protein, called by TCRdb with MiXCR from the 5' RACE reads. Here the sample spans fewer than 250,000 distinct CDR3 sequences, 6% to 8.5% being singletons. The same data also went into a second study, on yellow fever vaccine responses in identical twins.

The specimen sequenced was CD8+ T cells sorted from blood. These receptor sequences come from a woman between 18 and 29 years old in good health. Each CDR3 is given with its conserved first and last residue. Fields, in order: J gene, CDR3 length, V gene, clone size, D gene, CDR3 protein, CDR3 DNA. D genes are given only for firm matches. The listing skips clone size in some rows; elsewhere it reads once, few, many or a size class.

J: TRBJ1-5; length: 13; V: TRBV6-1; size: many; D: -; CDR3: CASSVTQNQPQHF; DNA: TGTGCCAGCAGTGTGACACAGAATCAGCCCCAGCATTTT
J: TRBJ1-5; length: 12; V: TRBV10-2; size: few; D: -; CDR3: CASSDWDQPQHF; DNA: TGCGCCAGCAGTGATTGGGATCAGCCCCAGCATTTT
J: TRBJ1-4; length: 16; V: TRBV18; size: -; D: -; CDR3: CASSPLWTTTNEKLFF; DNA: TGTGCCAGCTCACCACTTTGGACGACAACTAATGAAAAACTGTTTTTT
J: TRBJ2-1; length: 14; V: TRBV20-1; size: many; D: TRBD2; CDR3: CSAATSGIGNEQFF; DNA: TGCAGTGCTGCGACTAGCGGGATTGGCAATGAGCAGTTCTTC
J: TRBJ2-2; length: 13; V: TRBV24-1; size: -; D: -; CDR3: CATSDPATGELFF; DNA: TGTGCCACCAGTGACCCTGCGACCGGGGAGCTGTTTTTT
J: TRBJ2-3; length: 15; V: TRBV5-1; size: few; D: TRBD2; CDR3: CASSFTSGGADTQYF; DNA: TGCGCCAGCAGCTTTACTAGCGGGGGGGCCGATACGCAGTATTTT
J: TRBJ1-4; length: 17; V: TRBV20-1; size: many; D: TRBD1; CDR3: CSARDRGTGTLNEKLFF; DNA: TGCAGTGCTAGAGATCGAGGGACAGGGACTCTGAATGAAAAACTGTTTTTT
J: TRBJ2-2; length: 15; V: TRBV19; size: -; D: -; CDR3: CASSPRDANTGELFF; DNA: TGTGCCAGTAGTCCCAGGGACGCTAACACCGGGGAGCTGTTTTTT
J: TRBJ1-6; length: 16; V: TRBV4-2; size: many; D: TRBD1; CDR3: CASSQDLGQGGSPLHF; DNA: TGTGCCAGCAGCCAAGATCTGGGACAGGGTGGTTCACCCCTCCACTTT
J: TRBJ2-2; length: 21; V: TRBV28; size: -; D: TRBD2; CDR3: CASSPYSRTSGRSSNTGELFF; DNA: TGTGCCAGCAGCCCCTACTCTCGGACTAGCGGGAGAAGCTCGAACACCGGGGAGCTGTTTTTT
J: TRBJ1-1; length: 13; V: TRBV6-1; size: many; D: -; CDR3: CASSTGENTEAFF; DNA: TGTGCCAGCAGCACGGGAGAGAACACTGAAGCTTTCTTT
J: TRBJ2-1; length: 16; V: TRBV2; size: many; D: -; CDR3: CASRDLLTGSYNEQFF; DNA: TGTGCCAGCAGGGACTTATTAACTGGCTCCTACAATGAGCAGTTCTTC
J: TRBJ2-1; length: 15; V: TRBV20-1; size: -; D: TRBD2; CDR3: CSAMSRLAGGSEQFF; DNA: TGCAGTGCTATGAGCAGACTAGCGGGAGGTAGTGAGCAGTTCTTC
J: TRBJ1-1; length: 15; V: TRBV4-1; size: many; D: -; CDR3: CASSQGDGMNTEAFF; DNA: TGCGCCAGCAGCCAAGGAGACGGAATGAACACTGAAGCTTTCTTT
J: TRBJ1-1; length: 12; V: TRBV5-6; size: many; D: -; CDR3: CASSRLGTEAFF; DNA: TGTGCCAGCAGCCGATTGGGGACTGAAGCTTTCTTT
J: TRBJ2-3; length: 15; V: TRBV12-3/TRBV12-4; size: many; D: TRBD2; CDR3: CASNPGLADTDTQYF; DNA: TGTGCCAGCAATCCCGGACTAGCGGACACAGATACGCAGTATTTT